This entry features one TCR beta chain sequence. Its binding antigen is unknown. Within one base of it there is no much larger clone, and no base qualities were kept. Via the germline V gene, CDR1 is SGHRS and CDR2 YFSETQ. From cysteine to phenylalanine, the CDR3 is 13 amino acids long. The DNA shown is the 39-base CDR3, in frame from base 1. V loses 2 bases, J loses 0 bases, and the germline ends lie 5 bases apart. The data are from a study of control samples from healthy donors and cancer patients (dated by TCRdb to about 2020). The library relied on the immunoSEQ multiplex PCR assay. This immuneACCESS table, as held by TCRdb, lists in-frame sequences with V and J called but not all clones. Of the missing ones, under half trace to an unresolved V gene in checked studies; the others have no known cause. The sample has 95,000 to 110,000 clones on record, about 89% of them singletons. The ten largest clones take up approximately 19% of the sample.

The receptor comes from a man aged 55 to 70 with lung cancer. The rearrangement combines TRBV5-1 with TRBJ1-2; the D gene cannot be resolved reliably. What was sequenced was PBMCs. The nucleotide sequence is given as TGCGCCAGCAGCTTCGGTCCTAACTATGGCTACACCTTC. Its protein is CASSFGPNYGYTF.